These 29 T cell receptor beta chains originate from one sample sequenced in a study of blood T cell repertoires in COVID-19. Repertoires were generated with immunoSEQ multiplex PCR, while TCRdb's copy carries only in-frame clones and drops some. This table has 100,000 to 150,000 clones, around 83% appearing once. The sequencing input was peripheral blood. The receptors here all came from a woman aged 45 to 65 with acute or convalescent COVID-19.

CDR3 DNA: TGTGCCAGTAGTGCGGGACAGGGGACAACTGAAGCTTTCTTT. Its translation is CASSAGQGTTEAFF. This rearrangement joins TRBV19 to TRBJ1-1, with 10 bases lining up with TRBD1. The CDR3 covers 14 residues. CDR1 and CDR2 from the germline V gene are LNHDA and SQIVND (reference sequence). V shed 5 bases and J 5 bases; nucleotides not matched to a gene: 5.

The chain combines TRBV24-1 with TRBJ1-2; D ambiguous. The CDR3 sequence is 14 residues long. V was shortened by 3 bases and J by 8 bases, with 15 bases between the two germline ends. Germline CDR1 is KGHDR and CDR2 is SFDVKD. CDR3 residues: CATSDTGRGIGYTF. As DNA, the CDR3 is TGTGCCACCAGTGATACGGGCCGGGGAATCGGCTACACCTTC.

The chain uses TRBV6-2 or TRBV6-3 and TRBJ1-5; D might be TRBD1 (6 bases). CDR1 is MNHEY and CDR2 is SVGEGT in the germline V gene. The V end lost 6 bases, the J end lost 9 bases, and 18 bases lay between the germline ends. CDR3 length equals 14 residues. In DNA form, the CDR3 reads TGTGCCAGCAGCCCAGGGACGGGGGGCAGGCCCCAGCATTTT. Its protein is CASSPGTGGRPQHF.

The chain employs TRBV29-1 and TRBJ1-1; weak D call: TRBD1 (6 bases). The V gene's germline CDR1 is SQVTM and CDR2 ANQGSEA. The ends were cut back, 4 bases at V and 1 base at J, with 13 bases in the middle. CDR3 length equals 14 residues. In nucleotides, the CDR3 is TGCAGCGTTGTAGCTGGGGGCGGGAACACTGAAGCTTTCTTT. The encoded protein is CSVVAGGGNTEAFF.

The rearrangement joins TRBV19 to TRBJ2-3; 7 bases are shared with TRBD1. J gave up 2 bases and V 2 bases, and 4 bases lay outside the gene matches. The CDR3 consists of 15 residues. CDR1 and CDR2 (germline): LNHDA, SQIVND (reference sequence). CDR3 nucleotide sequence: TGTGCCAGTAGTATAAGGGACAGATACACAGATACGCAGTATTTT. As protein: CASSIRDRYTDTQYF.

This clone was observed a single time. V and J are TRBV7-7 and TRBJ2-3; D is possibly TRBD2 (6 bases). Trimming removed 5 bases from V and 1 base from J, with 13 bases in between. CDR1 and CDR2 from the germline V gene are SSHAT and FNYEAQ (reference sequence). The CDR3 loop spans 15 amino acids. The CDR3 sequence is CASSPESGGTDTQYF. In DNA form, the CDR3 reads TGTGCCAGCAGCCCAGAGTCGGGGGGCACAGATACGCAGTATTTT.

The CDR3 DNA follows: TGCGCCAGCAGCTCATGGACAGGGGGTGGAAACACCATATATTTT. This encodes CASSSWTGGGNTIYF. The chain uses TRBV5-1 and TRBJ1-3, with TRBD1 matching over 10 bases. CDR1 and CDR2 from the germline V gene are SGHRS and YFSETQ. The junction had 3 bases not matched to a gene; V was cut back by 3 bases and J by 3 bases. The length of the CDR3 is 15 residues. Looking up the rest from reference TRBV5-1 and TRBJ1-3 gives the full variable domain: KAGVTQTPRYLIKTRGQQVTLSCSPISGHRSVSWYQQTPGQGLQFLFEYFSETQRNKGNFPGRFSGRQFSNSRSEMNVSTLELGDSALYLCASSSWTGGGNTIYFGEGSWLTVV.

The chain recombines TRBV18 with TRBJ1-4; tentative D call: TRBD1 (5 bases). V gave up 2 bases and J gave up 14 bases, with 12 bases separating them. Germline values: CDR1 KGHSH, CDR2 LQKENI. The CDR3 totals 12 residues. The CDR3 bases are TGTGCCAGCTCACCAGGCACAGGTGGTCTGTTTTTT. Translating it yields CASSPGTGGLFF.

The sample holds one count of this clone. The genes are TRBV19 and TRBJ1-5; D remains ambiguous. The germline gives CDR1 LNHDA, CDR2 SQIVND (reference sequence). V lost 5 bases to trimming and J lost 6 bases, with 20 bases between them. This CDR3 contains 16 residues. The CDR3, as DNA: TGTGCCAGTAGTTTAAGACGGGGTTCCCCATTTCAGCCCCAGCATTTT. This sequence encodes CASSLRRGSPFQPQHF.

Regarding this clone: A read error may account for a junction end that differs from germline. The V and J genes are TRBV27 and TRBJ1-3; D gene ambiguous. Per germline, CDR1 MNHEY and CDR2 SMNVEV (reference sequence). The CDR3 extends over 12 amino acids. The CDR3 nucleotides are TGCGTGTCTCACTTCTCTGGAAACACCATATATTTT. Encoded protein: CVSHFSGNTIYF.

To note about this clone: The same CDR3 arises from other DNA sequences in this sample as well. The gene calls are TRBV3-1 (or the pseudogene TRBV3-2) and TRBJ1-1; D unresolved. Trimming cost V 1 base and J 2 bases, with 5 bases left between them. This CDR3 has 13 residues. Germline V gives CDR1 LGHDT, CDR2 YNNKEL (reference sequence). Here the CDR3 DNA reads TGTGCCAGCAGCCAAGGAGCTAACACTGAAGCTTTCTTT. The encoded protein is CASSQGANTEAFF.

This sequence joins TRBV19 and TRBJ1-6; D is unclear. Trimming cost V 6 bases and J 7 bases, with 16 bases left between them. The CDR3 length is 15 residues. CDR1 LNHDA and CDR2 SQIVND come from the germline V gene (reference sequence). In DNA, the CDR3 is TGTGCCAGTAGAGAAACGGGTGGCGGAAATTCACCCCTCCACTTT. It is translated as CASRETGGGNSPLHF.

The table lists this clone with a few counts. The gene calls are TRBV10-3 and TRBJ1-1, with 7 bases matching TRBD1. The CDR3 totals 14 residues. V shed 10 bases, J shed 4 bases, and the junction held 12 bases outside the gene matches. Per the germline V gene, CDR1 is ENHRY and CDR2 is SYGVKD. Written as DNA, the CDR3 is TGTGCCACCAGAATAGCGACAGGGATCACTGAAGCTTTCTTT. Protein sequence: CATRIATGITEAFF.

The chain is built from TRBV30 and TRBJ1-1, with D hard to call. The CDR3 extends over 13 amino acids. V dropped 0 bases and J dropped 1 base, with 6 bases sitting between them. Germline CDR1 reads GTSNPN; CDR2 reads SVGIG (reference sequence). CDR3 bases: TGTGCCTGGAGTGTAATAGAGAACACTGAAGCTTTCTTT. Translating it yields CAWSVIENTEAFF.

The J gene is TRBJ1-3, the V gene TRBV5-4; possibly TRBD1 for D (6 bases). The CDR3 is 14 residues long. The V end was cut by 4 bases, the J end by 3 bases, with 11 bases between. Per the germline V gene, CDR1 is SGHNT and CDR2 is YYREEE (reference sequence). CDR3 DNA: TGTGCCAGCAGCCCGGACAGCCGTGGAAACACCATATATTTT. It yields the protein CASSPDSRGNTIYF.

V and J are TRBV29-1 and TRBJ1-3; no reliable D call. The germline V and J ends were trimmed by 0 bases and 0 bases, with 6 bases remaining between them. The CDR3 is made up of 14 amino acids. Germline V gives CDR1 SQVTM, CDR2 ANQGSEA. CDR3 amino acids: CSVEDHSSGNTIYF. The DNA for the CDR3 is TGCAGCGTTGAAGATCACTCCTCTGGAAACACCATATATTTT.

The CDR3: CAWSDTSGGRSYEQYF. CDR3 in DNA: TGTGCCTGGAGTGATACTAGCGGGGGACGTTCCTACGAGCAGTACTTC. This chain uses TRBV30 with TRBJ2-7; TRBD2 matches 11 bases. Per germline, CDR1 GTSNPN and CDR2 SVGIG (reference sequence). V gave up 1 base and J gave up 1 base; unmatched junction bases: 6. The CDR3 has 16 amino acids.

The chain carries TRBV10-1 and TRBJ1-6; no reliable D call. From germline, CDR1 is WNHNN and CDR2 SYGVQD (reference sequence). The germline V and J ends were trimmed by 6 bases and 6 bases, with 12 bases remaining between them. The CDR3 spans 14 residues. The CDR3 reads CASSSGTGNSPLHF. As DNA, the CDR3 is TGCGCCAGCAGCTCGGGAACGGGTAATTCACCCCTCCACTTT.

The chain uses TRBV18 and TRBJ1-2; TRBD1 is a possible D gene (5 bases). The CDR3 spans 15 residues. V lost 3 bases, J lost 6 bases, and 17 bases lay in between. Per germline, CDR1 KGHSH and CDR2 LQKENI. DNA of the CDR3: TGTGCCAGCTCACCGAAGACCTTGGTCAGGGATGGCTACACCTTC. It codes for CASSPKTLVRDGYTF.

The CDR3 nucleotides read TGTGCCAGCAGCTTAACCGGGACAGGGGCTACTATGTACTTC. It codes for CASSLTGTGATMYF. V is TRBV5-5 and J is TRBJ2-5; TRBD1 aligns across 10 bases. This CDR3 spans 14 amino acids. CDR1 is SGHKS, CDR2 YYEKEE, per germline (reference sequence). The V segment lost 2 bases and the J segment 13 bases; nucleotides outside the gene matches: 11.

The chain links TRBV5-1 to TRBJ1-5; TRBD1 aligns across 8 bases. After removal of 0 bases from V and 6 bases from J, the junction contained 8 bases not matched to a gene. Germline-derived CDR1 and CDR2 are SGHRS and YFSETQ. The CDR3 is made up of 16 amino acids. CDR3: CASSLGAGGTGQPQHF. CDR3 DNA sequence: TGCGCCAGCAGCTTGGGCGCAGGGGGCACTGGTCAGCCCCAGCATTTT.

The V and J genes are TRBV9 and TRBJ1-4, with no clear D. This CDR3 has 15 residues. Germline V gives CDR1 SGDLS, CDR2 YYNGEE. V lost 3 bases, J lost 2 bases, and 11 bases lay in between. The CDR3 protein is CASSASGRTNEKLFF. Here the CDR3 DNA reads TGTGCCAGCAGCGCCTCGGGGAGGACTAATGAAAAACTGTTTTTT.

The CDR3 spells CASSLPQGSRGSTEAFF. The CDR3 nucleotides are TGTGCCAGCAGCTTGCCACAGGGCTCGAGGGGGAGCACTGAAGCTTTCTTT. The V and J genes are TRBV5-4 and TRBJ1-1, with D possibly TRBD1 on 6 matching bases. CDR3 length: 17 amino acids. CDR1 SGHNT and CDR2 YYREEE come from the germline V gene (reference sequence). With 1 base removed from V and 4 bases from J, the gap between germline ends came to 20 bases.

This chain links TRBV5-1 with TRBJ1-5; D is possibly TRBD1 (5 bases). This CDR3 is 15 amino acids long. Germline V gene sequence: CDR1 SGHRS, CDR2 YFSETQ. V was clipped by 0 bases and J by 2 bases, with 9 bases between them. DNA of the CDR3: TGCGCCAGCAGCTTGGCAGGGTTAGGCAATCAGCCCCAGCATTTT. This sequence encodes CASSLAGLGNQPQHF.

This chain links TRBV5-4 with TRBJ2-2, with TRBD2 matching over 8 bases. After removal of 4 bases from V and 4 bases from J, the junction contained 12 bases not matched to a gene. Germline lookup yields CDR1 SGHNT and CDR2 YYREEE (reference sequence). CDR3 length equals 17 residues. The CDR3 region is CASSRWTGGPVTGELFF. The CDR3 DNA is TGTGCCAGCAGCAGATGGACGGGGGGGCCGGTCACCGGGGAGCTGTTTTTT.

The chain links TRBV7-9 to TRBJ1-1; tentative D call: TRBD1 (6 bases). V was shortened by 1 base and J by 1 base, with 10 bases between the two germline ends. Germline V gene lookup returns CDR1 SEHNR and CDR2 FQNEAQ (reference sequence). The CDR3 totals 15 residues. CDR3 nucleotides: TGTGCCAGCAGCTTAGGCCACAGGGAGAACACTGAAGCTTTCTTT. Amino acid sequence: CASSLGHRENTEAFF.

V usage is TRBV3-1 (or the pseudogene TRBV3-2) and J usage is TRBJ1-1; 9 bases are a match to TRBD1. This CDR3 is 15 amino acids long. CDR1 LGHDT and CDR2 YNNKEL come from the germline V gene (reference sequence). The V and J ends lost 4 bases and 0 bases, in that order; junction bases with no gene match: 3. The chain's CDR3 is CASSRQGGVNTEAFF. Here the CDR3 DNA reads TGTGCCAGCAGCCGACAGGGGGGAGTGAACACTGAAGCTTTCTTT.

The gene calls are TRBV29-1 and TRBJ1-6, with D perhaps TRBD1 (5 bases). CDR3 length equals 14 residues. Trimming cost V 5 bases and J 0 bases, with 8 bases left between them. CDR1 is SQVTM, CDR2 ANQGSEA, per germline. CDR3 in DNA: TGCAGCGTTTTGGGGGGCTCCTATAATTCACCCCTCCACTTT. Translation gives CSVLGGSYNSPLHF.

The chain combines TRBV9 with TRBJ1-1; D perhaps matches TRBD1 (5 bases). This CDR3 contains 13 residues. Trimming removed 0 bases from V and 11 bases from J, with 14 bases in between. Germline CDR1 and CDR2: SGDLS and YYNGEE. The CDR3 DNA reads as TGTGCCAGCAGCGTAGTCCCGGGGGAGGGTGCTTTCTTT. This codes for CASSVVPGEGAFF.